This T cell receptor (beta chain) stems from a study of blood T cell repertoires in COVID-19 (dated by TCRdb to 2020 to 2022). As for the study more broadly: Collaborator samples came from the United States, Italy and Spain and covered acute and convalescent phases of COVID-19. The prospective study material was composed of cDNA or gDNA derived from T cells, B-cell-depleted T cells, or PBMCs. Subjects who had been exposed to COVID-19, were actively infected with it, or had recovered from it provided the deeply sampled blood TCRbeta repertoires that made up the dataset. The repertoires were made available in a free public database intended to serve as a resource for research on the immune response to SARS-CoV-2. The samples were drawn from the first 160 participants of the ongoing ImmuneRACE study and from 1,254 subjects provided by 6 global collaborators. Sample metadata almost always included a de-identified subject ID, COVID-19 status, age in years and sex. HLA class I and class II types, where available, came from metadata supplied by the sample provider rather than from assay-based typing.

TCRbeta CDR3 regions were amplified from genomic DNA using the immunoSEQ Assay, a bias-controlled multiplex PCR. In the source study's methods: The number of nucleated cells in each sample was estimated by amplification of reference gene primers within the assay. To quantify the absolute abundance of each unique TCRbeta CDR3 rearrangement, sequence reads were collapsed and filtered. For each sample, productive Simpson clonality was calculated as the square root of Simpson's diversity index across productive rearrangements. The clones in this table, taken by TCRdb from immuneACCESS, are in-frame only. Not every clone is retained; where verified, under half of the shortfall comes from an unresolved V gene, and the cause of the rest is unknown. The DNA was the basis for D and trimming; V, J and clone size are from that table. Counted in this sample were about 150,000 clones; roughly 71% of them appeared once. In total, the top ten clones hold 3% to 4.5% of the sample.

General conclusions and limits of the study: The amount of clinical and demographic metadata varied by source and participant and was provided uncurated.

Details on this clone: The antigen it recognizes is unknown. Per-base quality was not reported, and no clone a single base away is much larger than it.

Taken from the germline V gene, the CDR1 and CDR2 loops are MNHEY and SVGAGI. V drops 0 bases and J drops 0 bases, leaving 11 bases in between. The CDR3 runs 16 residues from the cysteine to the phenylalanine. The DNA shown is the 48-base CDR3, in frame from base 1. Each collaborating institution followed its own protocols to collect whole blood in K2EDTA tubes. For TCRbeta analysis, collaborators shipped samples in one of three forms: frozen whole blood, isolated PBMCs, or DNA extracted from either of those sample types. Here the chain combines TRBV6-5 and TRBJ1-1; 6 matching bases give a weak D call of TRBD1. The sequence was obtained from a woman older than 75 with acute or convalescent COVID-19. The material sequenced was peripheral blood. In nucleotides, the sequence is TGTGCCAGCAGTTACTCGACGGCAGGGGTGAACACTGAAGCTTTCTTT. It is translated as CASSYSTAGVNTEAFF.